The 29 T cell receptor beta chains in this list originate from one sample, sequenced in a study of T cells in Graves' hyperthyroidism and ophthalmopathy. Regions amplified from RNA transcripts were the TCR beta CDR3 regions. Using the HTBI primer set, a first-round RT-PCR was run on the TCR CDR3. TCRdb reanalysed the multiplex PCR reads using MiXCR and keeps one entry per CDR3 protein. In the table there are some 510,000 distinct CDR3 sequences, around 20% of which are singletons. Sequenced material: blood. These receptors all come from a man between 18 and 29 years old with Graves' hyperthyroidism.

In this sample, this clonotype turned up many times. The rearrangement uses TRBV7-2 and TRBJ1-2, with 7 nucleotides matching TRBD1. The CDR3 is made up of 15 amino acids. Unmatched junction bases numbered 12, after V lost 5 bases and J lost 6 bases. CDR1 is SGHTA, CDR2 FQGNSA, per germline. CDR3 protein: CASSLDWTGSHGYTF. As DNA, the CDR3 is TGTGCCAGCAGCCTCGACTGGACAGGATCTCATGGCTACACCTTC.

This clonotype was seen ten or more times. This sequence joins TRBV2 and TRBJ1-5; 8 nucleotides match TRBD1. The V and J ends lost 6 bases and 4 bases, in that order; junction bases with no gene match: 8. The CDR3 runs 15 residues. From germline, CDR1 is SNHLY and CDR2 FYNNEI. CDR3 loop: CASSEDRAPNQPQHF. The CDR3 nucleotides read TGTGCCAGCAGCGAGGACAGGGCCCCGAATCAGCCCCAGCATTTT.

This clonotype was observed at least ten times. The chain links TRBV6-2 or TRBV6-3 to TRBJ1-2; a possible D gene is TRBD1 (5 bases). Looked up from germline, CDR1 is MNHEY and CDR2 is SVGEGT. There are 15 residues in the CDR3. Trimming left V 2 bases short and J 0 bases short, with 10 bases between. This chain's CDR3 is CASSYGGTANYGYTF. The CDR3 DNA follows: TGTGCCAGCAGTTACGGGGGGACGGCTAACTATGGCTACACCTTC.

This clonotype was picked up a small number of times. This is likely a read error, given that the CDR3 carries no conserved phenylalanine or tryptophan at its end. The gene calls are TRBV5-1 and TRBJ2-7; TRBD1 aligns across 9 bases. Germline-derived CDR1 and CDR2 are SGHRS and YFSETQ. The CDR3 is made up of 14 amino acids. V was pared by 2 bases and J by 1 base, with 1 base of the junction left unmatched. The CDR3 sequence: CASSFGQGSYEQYL. For the CDR3, the DNA is TGCGCCAGCAGCTTCGGACAGGGGTCCTACGAGCAGTACCTC.

The V gene is TRBV18, the J gene TRBJ1-1, with 8 positions matching TRBD1. CDR1 is KGHSH, CDR2 LQKENI, per germline. This CDR3 has 18 amino acids. The trim removed 1 base at V and 2 bases at J, leaving 12 bases unmatched. The CDR3 protein is CASSPLDGTGISNTEAFF. In DNA, the CDR3 is TGTGCCAGCTCACCACTCGATGGGACAGGCATATCAAACACTGAAGCTTTCTTT.

Many counts were recorded for this clonotype. V gene TRBV20-1 combines with J gene TRBJ2-5, with 7 bases aligning to TRBD2. The length of the CDR3 is 14 residues. Germline assignment: CDR1 DFQATT and CDR2 SNEGSKA (reference sequence). V gave up 6 bases and J gave up 0 bases; unmatched junction bases: 7. CDR3 region: CSAASGVYQETQYF. DNA for the CDR3: TGCAGTGCAGCGAGCGGGGTGTACCAAGAGACCCAGTACTTC.

The table lists this clonotype with a count of one. The genes are TRBV6-1 and TRBJ2-7; TRBD2 matches 14 bases. This CDR3 is built from 17 residues. Per the germline V gene, CDR1 is MNHNS and CDR2 is SASEGT. J gave up 2 bases and V 4 bases, and 7 bases lay outside the gene matches. The chain's CDR3 is CASSARLAGGPTYEQYF. The CDR3 DNA is TGTGCCAGCAGTGCTAGACTAGCGGGAGGGCCGACCTACGAGCAGTACTTC.

This clonotype has at least ten counts. The rearrangement uses TRBV28 and TRBJ1-5, with 8 bases matching TRBD1. This CDR3 region has 15 residues. The ends lost 6 bases at V and 4 bases at J; junction bases unmatched: 8. Germline CDR1 and CDR2: MDHEN and SYDVKM. The CDR3 spells CASSPTGGFNQPQHF. In DNA, the CDR3 is TGTGCCAGCAGCCCTACAGGGGGGTTTAATCAGCCCCAGCATTTT.

This clonotype was seen more than once but under ten times. The chain recombines TRBV20-1 with TRBJ1-1; a possible D gene is TRBD1 (5 bases). Trimming took off 3 bases at V and 7 bases at J, with 12 bases between the two ends. This CDR3 is 12 amino acids long. CDR1 and CDR2 from the germline V gene are DFQATT and SNEGSKA (reference sequence). The CDR3 sequence: CSASRWGGEAFF. In DNA form, the CDR3 reads TGCAGTGCTAGTCGTTGGGGGGGTGAAGCTTTCTTT.

The chain is built from TRBV6-1 and TRBJ2-7, with no clear D. This CDR3 has 12 amino acids. With 6 bases removed from V and 7 bases from J, the gap between germline ends came to 13 bases. In germline, CDR1 is MNHNS, CDR2 SASEGT. The DNA for the CDR3 is TGTGCCAGCAGCCGTTCCCCCCATGAGCAGTACTTC. Encoded protein: CASSRSPHEQYF.

This chain links TRBV11-3 with TRBJ2-7; possibly TRBD1 for D (5 bases). Trimming took off 0 bases at V and 0 bases at J, with 9 bases between the two ends. The CDR3 contains 15 residues. Looked up from germline, CDR1 is SGHNT and CDR2 is YENEEA. CDR3 loop: CASSLEAGISYEQYF. For the CDR3, the DNA is TGTGCCAGCAGCTTAGAGGCAGGGATCTCCTACGAGCAGTACTTC.

This clonotype came up many times. The J gene is TRBJ2-5, the V gene TRBV24-1, with TRBD1 matching 9 bases. The CDR3 covers 15 residues. Germline loops: CDR1 KGHDR, CDR2 SFDVKD. V was clipped by 3 bases and J by 4 bases; unmatched bases: 5. CDR3 nucleotides: TGTGCCACCAGTGATACCGGGACAGGGAGAGAGACCCAGTACTTC. Its translation: CATSDTGTGRETQYF.

This clonotype was recorded many times. CDR3 amino acids: CASSFTVSGELFF. The CDR3 bases are TGTGCCAGCAGTTTTACCGTTTCCGGGGAGCTGTTTTTT. The V and J genes are TRBV12-3 or TRBV12-4 and TRBJ2-2, with unresolved D. Deletions cut 3 bases from V and 6 bases from J, with 8 bases between. The CDR3 spans 13 residues.

Points on this clonotype: A much larger clone differs from this one at a single base, so this may be a read error. The rearrangement uses TRBV20-1 and TRBJ1-1; 9 positions match TRBD1. From germline, CDR1 is DFQATT and CDR2 SNEGSKA (reference sequence). The CDR3 is 13 amino acids. CDR3 protein: CSARGQGNTESFF. CDR3 sequence (DNA): TGCAGTGCCCGTGGACAGGGGAACACTGAATCTTTCTTT.

On this clonotype itself: A much larger clone differs from this one at a single base, so this may be a read error. The chain links TRBV19 to TRBJ1-2; D is unclear. The V gene's germline CDR1 is LNHDA and CDR2 SQIVND (reference sequence). The CDR3 runs 13 residues. The CDR3, as DNA: TGTGCCAGTAGTATAGTCCCAAGCTATGGCTGCACCTTC. This encodes CASSIVPSYGCTF.

This clonotype was counted at least ten times. J is TRBJ1-1 and V is TRBV2; weak D call: TRBD1 (5 bases). Trimming stripped 6 bases from V and 4 bases from J, with 12 bases between. Per the germline V gene, CDR1 is SNHLY and CDR2 is FYNNEI. The CDR3 totals 13 residues. The CDR3 coding sequence is TGTGCCAGCAGCGTTCGACAGATCACTGAAGCTTTCTTT. Translated, it gives CASSVRQITEAFF.

This clonotype was observed many times. This chain uses TRBV28 with TRBJ1-5, with D possibly being TRBD1 (5 bases). CDR1 MDHEN and CDR2 SYDVKM come from the germline V gene. This CDR3 is built from 15 residues. V shed 6 bases and J shed 5 bases, with 17 bases lying between them. This CDR3 is CASSPGTGPHQPQHF. The CDR3 DNA reads as TGTGCCAGCAGCCCCGGGACGGGGCCCCATCAGCCCCAGCATTTT.

This clonotype has more than one count but fewer than ten. This chain uses TRBV12-3 or TRBV12-4 with TRBJ1-2; D unclear. This CDR3 is 12 amino acids long. V dropped 5 bases and J dropped 7 bases, with 11 bases sitting between them. The CDR3 spells CASSPTRFGYTF. The CDR3 region has the DNA TGTGCCAGCAGTCCGACGCGGTTTGGCTACACCTTC.

This clonotype was counted a few times. This chain links TRBV20-1 with TRBJ2-2; TRBD2 matches at 11 bases. V lost 3 bases and J lost 3; bases outside the gene matches: 0. This CDR3 is built from 14 residues. Per the germline V gene, CDR1 is DFQATT and CDR2 is SNEGSKA (reference sequence). CDR3 coding DNA: TGCAGTGCTAGGGGACTAGCGGACACCGGGGAGCTGTTTTTT. Translated: CSARGLADTGELFF.

This sequence joins TRBV28 and TRBJ2-5; a weak D match, TRBD1 (5 bases). This CDR3 is 14 amino acids long. The germline V and J ends were trimmed by 10 bases and 2 bases, with 17 bases remaining between them. CDR1 is MDHEN and CDR2 is SYDVKM in the germline V gene. The CDR3 sequence is CATGQGVIQETQYF. The CDR3 DNA reads TGTGCCACCGGACAAGGGGTAATACAAGAGACCCAGTACTTC.

Ten or more counts support this clonotype. The J gene is TRBJ1-1, the V gene TRBV27; 9 bases match TRBD1. The CDR3 is 14 residues long. Germline-derived CDR1 and CDR2 are MNHEY and SMNVEV (reference sequence). Trimming took 5 bases from V and 5 from J; bases not matched to a gene: 6. The CDR3 coding sequence is TGTGCCAGCAGTCTCGGGACAGGGTGGACTGAAGCTTTCTTT. It is translated as CASSLGTGWTEAFF.

The sample holds many counts of this clonotype. CDR3 sequence reads: CSAGDRDRGALNTEAFF. DNA for the CDR3: TGCAGTGCTGGGGACCGGGACAGGGGCGCACTGAACACTGAAGCTTTCTTT. The V and J genes are TRBV20-1 and TRBJ1-1; 10 nucleotides line up with TRBD1. This CDR3 comprises 17 residues. Looked up from germline, CDR1 is DFQATT and CDR2 is SNEGSKA (reference sequence). J was trimmed by 0 bases and V by 5 bases; bases with no gene match: 12.

This clonotype was counted many times. CDR3 nucleotide sequence: TGTGCCAGCAGTGAACAACAGGGCTACGAGCAGTACTTC. This sequence encodes CASSEQQGYEQYF. This rearrangement joins TRBV12-3 or TRBV12-4 to TRBJ2-7, with D perhaps matching TRBD1 (6 bases). CDR3 length: 13 amino acids. Trimming took 5 bases from V and 3 from J, leaving 11 bases between them.

This clonotype was found many times. The chain joins TRBV6-1 to TRBJ2-2, with D possibly being TRBD1 (6 bases). Trimming removed 2 bases from V and 2 bases from J, with 9 bases in between. From germline, CDR1 is MNHNS and CDR2 SASEGT. The CDR3 totals 15 residues. The CDR3 spells CASSERDINTGELFF. The CDR3 DNA follows: TGTGCCAGCAGTGAACGGGACATTAACACCGGGGAGCTGTTTTTT.

This clonotype was recorded many times. The V gene is TRBV28, the J gene TRBJ1-2, with D unresolved. Trimming stripped 6 bases from V and 2 bases from J, with 16 bases between. This CDR3 is 15 amino acids long. Germline V gene data show CDR1 as MDHEN and CDR2 as SYDVKM. The CDR3 DNA follows: TGTGCCAGCAGCGAGGTCGCGGGAAGGAACTATGGCTACACCTTC. Protein product: CASSEVAGRNYGYTF.

This clonotype was counted at least ten times. This sequence joins TRBV4-1 and TRBJ1-1; weak D call: TRBD1 (6 bases). CDR1 MGHRA and CDR2 YSYEKL come from the germline V gene. Trimming removed 3 bases at V and 3 bases at J, with 17 bases between. The CDR3 loop spans 16 amino acids. CDR3 bases: TGCGCCAGCAGCCAGAGCCGGGACATTCCTTACACTGAAGCTTTCTTT. Translating gives CASSQSRDIPYTEAFF.

This clonotype was found many times. The rearrangement links TRBV5-1 to TRBJ1-2, with D perhaps TRBD1 (6 bases). The CDR3 covers 13 residues. Trimming shortened V by 0 bases and J by 6 bases, and 9 bases separated the two germline ends. Per the germline V gene, CDR1 is SGHRS and CDR2 is YFSETQ. CDR3 nucleotide sequence: TGCGCCAGCAGCTTGGTGGCAGGGGATGGCTACACCTTC. Amino acids: CASSLVAGDGYTF.

The genes are TRBV15 and TRBJ2-5; D gene unclear. Trimming took off 1 base at V and 5 bases at J, with 11 bases between the two ends. The germline V gene has CDR1 LNHNV and CDR2 YYDKDF (reference sequence). The CDR3 totals 14 residues. The CDR3 loop is CATSRVTSRETQYF. The CDR3 bases are TGTGCCACCAGCAGAGTCACCTCTCGGGAGACCCAGTACTTC. Filled out from reference TRBV15 and TRBJ2-5, the complete variable domain reads DAMVIQNPRYQVTQFGKPVTLSCSQTLNHNVMYWYQQKSSQAPKLLFHYYDKDFNNEADTPDNFQSRRPNTSFCFLDIRSPGLGDTAMYLCATSRVTSRETQYFGPGTRLLVL.

The rearrangement joins TRBV3-1 to TRBJ1-2; D is undetermined. In germline, CDR1 is LGHDT, CDR2 YNNKEL (reference sequence). The V and J ends lost 8 bases and 2 bases respectively, with 15 bases between them. The CDR3 consists of 14 residues. This CDR3 reads CASAGGGVNYGYTF. CDR3 nucleotide sequence: TGTGCCAGCGCCGGTGGCGGGGTGAACTATGGCTACACCTTC. Drawing the rest from reference TRBV3-1 and TRBJ1-2, the complete variable domain is DTAVSQTPKYLVTQMGNDKSIKCEQNLGHDTMYWYKQDSKKFLKIMFSYNNKELIINETVPNRFSPKSPDKAHLNLHINSLELGDSAVYFCASAGGGVNYGYTFGSGTRLTVV.